The clone carrying this T cell receptor (beta chain) appeared a single time. This sample is drawn from a study of blood T cell repertoires in COVID-19. Authors' processing steps: Reference gene primers were amplified, and this amplification served to estimate nucleated cell counts. TCRdb's copy holds only in-frame clones and misses some; the assay was immunoSEQ multiplex PCR. V, J and clone size are taken as reported in that table, and D and trimming were inferred from the DNA itself. Here the sample spans 390,000 or so clones, 80% to 90% being singletons. V shed 3 bases and J 2 bases; nucleotides not matched to a gene: 9. The CDR3 extends over 18 amino acids. Germline CDR1 reads MDHEN; CDR2 reads SYDVKM. Recovered status in Cohort 3 required two negative PCRs, clearance, or symptom resolution.

The clonotype comes from a young man who had recovered from COVID-19. The sequenced sample was PBMCs or T cells enriched from blood (not recorded which). This chain links TRBV28 with TRBJ2-1; 11 bases are shared with TRBD2. CDR3 in DNA: TGTGCCAGCAGTTTCCTTTTAGGGACTAGCGGCACCTACAATGAGCAGTTCTTC. Translation gives CASSFLLGTSGTYNEQFF.